The sequence of this T cell receptor beta chain was determined in a study of blood T cell repertoires in COVID-19. The CDR3 spans 15 residues. From germline, CDR1 is SGHAT and CDR2 FQNNGV. After removal of 2 bases from V and 5 bases from J, the junction contained 3 bases not matched to a gene. Clones were sequenced by immunoSEQ multiplex PCR, and TCRdb holds only the in-frame ones, with some missing. The sample lists around 150,000 clones; more than 75% were seen once. This TCR derives from a woman in her 50s with acute or convalescent COVID-19. The rearrangement joins TRBV11-2 to TRBJ2-1; 10 bases map to TRBD2. The sample consisted of peripheral blood. The CDR3 spells CASSLTSGADNEQFF. Written as DNA, the CDR3 is TGTGCCAGCAGCTTAACTAGCGGGGCTGACAATGAGCAGTTCTTC.